The source of this T cell receptor (beta chain) is a study of T cell changes during pregnancy in multiple sclerosis. Here immunoSEQ multiplex PCR was the method, and the copy in TCRdb shows in-frame clones only, minus some. Among around 45,000 clones listed, approximately 90% were seen once. This CDR3 has 14 residues. The V segment lost 6 bases and the J segment 2 bases; nucleotides outside the gene matches: 8. CDR1 and CDR2 from the germline V gene are SGHRS and YFSETQ. The specimen was CD4+ T cells from peripheral blood mononuclear cells, collected in the third trimester of pregnancy. The clonotype originates from a female donor with multiple sclerosis, enrolled in a pregnancy study. The genes are TRBV5-1 and TRBJ2-7; 7 bases map to TRBD1. Here the CDR3 DNA reads TGCGCCAGCACCGAACCCGGGACAGCCTACGAGCAGTACTTC. It yields the protein CASTEPGTAYEQYF. The full variable domain, its missing parts supplied by reference TRBV5-1 and TRBJ2-7, is KAGVTQTPRYLIKTRGQQVTLSCSPISGHRSVSWYQQTPGQGLQFLFEYFSETQRNKGNFPGRFSGRQFSNSRSEMNVSTLELGDSALYLCASTEPGTAYEQYFGPGTRLTVT.